Sequencing of this T cell receptor (beta chain) was carried out in a study of blood T cell repertoires in COVID-19. Overall study context: The analysed material was cDNA or gDNA that came from T cells, B-cell-depleted T cells, or PBMCs.

CDR1 and CDR2 from the germline V gene are SGHVS and FQNEAQ. The CDR3 runs to 18 residues. V was cut by 1 base and J by 7 bases, with 23 bases left in between. In the original workflow: Cell counts per sample came from amplifying reference gene primers. This table comes from immunoSEQ multiplex PCR, and its TCRdb copy is limited to in-frame clones, with some not included. V, J and clone size were drawn from that table, and D and trimming were deduced from the DNA. The sample yields a few hundred thousand clones, about 90% seen once. Patients from Seattle were sampled longitudinally, starting during active infection.

The sample consisted of peripheral blood. The rearrangement joins TRBV7-8 to TRBJ2-1, with no clear D. The sequence was collected from a woman in her 50s with COVID-19, enrolled during active disease. The CDR3 region is CASSLVASQSLISNEQFF. The CDR3 region has the DNA TGTGCCAGCAGCTTAGTTGCTAGTCAATCCCTCATATCGAATGAGCAGTTCTTC.